The rows below give T cell receptor beta chains drawn from one sample of a study of T cell responses to AZD1222 COVID-19 vaccine. TCRdb keeps only in-frame clones here, not all; method: immunoSEQ multiplex PCR. The table shows some 150,000 clones, with about 88% occurring only once. The sequenced sample was peripheral blood, obtained on day 0 of AZD1222 vaccination. These receptors all stem from an adult in good health. The CDR3 runs from the conserved cysteine through the conserved F or W. D genes are given only for firm matches. The listing skips clone size in some rows; elsewhere it reads once, few, many or a size class.

clone_size d_call j_call v_call cdr3_aa cdr3_nt
NA TRBD2 TRBJ2-1 TRBV6-5 CASSPAGGRDNEQFF TGTGCCAGCAGTCCGGCGGGGGGGCGCGACAATGAGCAGTTCTTC
NA TRBD1 TRBJ1-3 TRBV4-3 CASSQSTGRGNTIYF TGCGCCAGCAGCCAATCGACAGGGAGGGGAAACACCATATATTTT
NA NA TRBJ1-1 TRBV4-1 CASSRARVGEAFF TGCGCCAGCAGCCGCGCCAGAGTCGGTGAAGCTTTCTTT
NA NA TRBJ2-2 TRBV5-1 CASSLETTDTGELFF TGCGCCAGCAGCTTGGAGACGACCGACACCGGGGAGCTGTTTTTT
NA NA TRBJ1-5 TRBV28 CASNSNQPQHF TGTGCCAGCAATAGCAATCAGCCCCAGCATTTT
few TRBD1 TRBJ1-3 TRBV4-1 CASSQEGGSSRGNTIYF TGCGCCAGCAGCCAAGAAGGGGGCTCATCAAGGGGAAACACCATATATTTT
NA TRBD1 TRBJ1-2 TRBV7-2 CASAKQGADYGYTF TGTGCCAGCGCTAAACAGGGGGCCGACTATGGCTACACCTTC
NA TRBD1 TRBJ2-2 TRBV11-3 CASSGPTGGLGGELFF TGTGCCAGCAGCGGCCCTACAGGGGGATTAGGCGGGGAGCTGTTTTTT
NA NA TRBJ1-5 TRBV19 CASSMRSRGGSNQPQHF TGTGCCAGTAGTATGAGATCACGGGGGGGAAGCAATCAGCCCCAGCATTTT
NA TRBD1 TRBJ2-1 TRBV5-1 CASGETGAAYNEQFF TGCGCCAGCGGAGAGACAGGGGCCGCATACAATGAGCAGTTCTTC
NA NA TRBJ2-1 TRBV7-2 CASSIVGGLGNEQFF TGTGCCAGCAGTATAGTAGGGGGGCTAGGCAATGAGCAGTTCTTC
NA NA TRBJ1-1 TRBV6-5 CASSYSPTRAGTEAFF TGTGCCAGCAGTTACTCTCCGACCAGGGCAGGCACTGAAGCTTTCTTT
NA NA TRBJ1-5 TRBV3-1/TRBV3-2 CASSRGRDSNQPQHF TGTGCCAGCAGCCGGGGACGGGATAGCAATCAGCCCCAGCATTTT
large NA TRBJ2-3 TRBV28 CASSQVGRMTTDTQYF TGTGCCAGCAGCCAGGTGGGCAGAATGACCACAGATACGCAGTATTTT
NA NA TRBJ1-3 TRBV2 CASSPRTRVNTIYF TGTGCCTCATCCCCTCGGACCAGGGTGAACACCATATATTTT
NA TRBD1 TRBJ2-7 TRBV11-2 CASSETGFGPYEQYF TGTGCCAGCAGCGAGACAGGGTTTGGTCCCTACGAGCAGTACTTC
NA TRBD2 TRBJ2-5 TRBV6-5 CASSPPGLPRETQYF TGTGCCAGCAGTCCACCGGGACTACCTAGGGAGACCCAGTACTTC
NA NA TRBJ2-5 TRBV2 CASITAQETQYF TGTGCCAGCATCACAGCACAAGAGACCCAGTACTTC
once NA TRBJ2-7 TRBV19 CASRGVSYEQYF TGTGCCAGTAGGGGGGTCTCCTACGAGCAGTACTTC
NA NA TRBJ1-2 TRBV7-9 CASSRGQNYGYTF TGTGCCAGCAGTCGAGGACAGAACTATGGCTACACCTTC
NA NA TRBJ2-2 TRBV5-1 CASFRTTGELFF TGCGCCAGCTTCCGTACCACCGGGGAGCTGTTTTTT
NA NA TRBJ1-2 TRBV19 CASRSQGSNYGYTF TGTGCCAGTAGGAGTCAGGGGAGTAACTATGGCTACACCTTC
NA NA TRBJ1-6 TRBV5-1 CASSFREINNSPLHF TGCGCCAGCAGCTTCAGGGAGATAAATAATTCACCCCTCCACTTT
NA TRBD1 TRBJ2-7 TRBV6-5 CASRRTGTGLHEQYF TGTGCCAGCAGGCGAACCGGGACAGGGCTTCACGAGCAGTACTTC
NA NA TRBJ1-1 TRBV19 CASSTAVVRLGEAFF TGTGCCAGTAGTACTGCCGTGGTGAGACTGGGTGAAGCTTTCTTT
NA NA TRBJ2-3 TRBV14 CASSQERGGTQYF TGTGCCAGCAGCCAAGAAAGGGGTGGTACGCAGTATTTT
NA TRBD1 TRBJ2-1 TRBV7-8 CASSLGQGAYNEQFF TGTGCCAGCAGCTTAGGGCAGGGGGCCTACAATGAGCAGTTCTTC
NA NA TRBJ1-4 TRBV6-5 CASSYQGGAEKLFF TGTGCCAGCAGTTACCAGGGAGGGGCTGAAAAACTGTTTTTT
NA NA TRBJ2-7 TRBV28 CASRSLNYEQYF TGTGCCAGCAGGTCGTTAAACTACGAGCAGTACTTC
NA TRBD2 TRBJ2-3 TRBV15 CAPRRGGRMPGAPTDTQYF TGTGCCCCCCGCCGGGGGGGGAGGATGCCGGGGGCCCCCACAGATACGCAGTATTTT
NA NA TRBJ1-1 TRBV5-1 CASSLEDSYEAFF TGCGCCAGCAGCTTAGAAGACAGCTATGAAGCTTTCTTT
NA TRBD1 TRBJ1-2 TRBV6-2/TRBV6-3 CASSFSDRGSYTF TGTGCCAGCAGTTTCTCGGACAGGGGGAGCTACACCTTC
once NA TRBJ1-1 TRBV4-1 CASSQAPSTEAFF TGCGCCAGCAGCCAAGCCCCGAGCACTGAAGCTTTCTTT
NA NA TRBJ1-2 TRBV4-2 CASSHPDSGYTF TGTGCCAGCAGCCATCCGGACTCGGGCTACACCTTC
NA TRBD1 TRBJ2-2 TRBV7-6 CASSSLTGTTGELFF TGTGCCAGCAGCTCCCTGACAGGGACCACCGGGGAGCTGTTTTTT
NA TRBD1 TRBJ1-1 TRBV2 CASSTLSGGRTEAFF TGTGCCAGCAGTACTCTCTCAGGGGGCCGCACTGAAGCTTTCTTT
NA NA TRBJ1-1 TRBV7-8 CASRPQSGENTEAFF TGTGCCAGCAGGCCCCAGTCGGGGGAGAACACTGAAGCTTTCTTT
NA NA TRBJ1-2 TRBV19 CASSIDVRLGGYTF TGTGCCAGTAGTATAGATGTCCGTCTGGGTGGCTACACCTTC
NA NA TRBJ1-1 TRBV7-2 CASSLDVLGPGEAFF TGTGCCAGCAGCTTAGATGTTCTGGGTCCGGGTGAAGCTTTCTTT
NA NA TRBJ1-4 TRBV3-1/TRBV3-2 CASSHLSNTNEKLFF TGTGCCAGCAGCCATCTGAGTAATACTAATGAAAAACTGTTTTTT
NA NA TRBJ2-1 TRBV7-2 CASSLNWGRNEQFF TGTGCCAGCAGCTTAAACTGGGGCAGGAATGAGCAGTTCTTC
once TRBD1 TRBJ1-5 TRBV19 CASSNRGLDQPQHF TGTGCCAGTAGTAACAGGGGGCTAGATCAGCCCCAGCATTTT
NA NA TRBJ1-6 TRBV5-6 CASSFRGADSPLHF TGTGCCAGCAGCTTCAGGGGCGCGGATTCACCCCTCCACTTT
once NA TRBJ2-5 TRBV6-1 CASSEGETQYF TGTGCCAGCAGTGAAGGAGAGACCCAGTACTTC
NA NA TRBJ1-1 TRBV18 CASSPGQLNTEAFF TGTGCCAGCTCACCAGGACAGCTGAACACTGAAGCTTTCTTT
once TRBD2 TRBJ2-5 TRBV5-1 CASSWGLAGETQYF TGCGCCAGCAGCTGGGGACTAGCAGGCGAGACCCAGTACTTC
NA TRBD1 TRBJ2-1 TRBV10-3 CAIRGTDLRSEQFF TGTGCCATCAGAGGGACAGACCTAAGGAGTGAGCAGTTCTTC
NA TRBD1 TRBJ2-7 TRBV2 CASCFDRGVLEQYF TGTGCCAGCTGTTTTGACAGGGGAGTTCTCGAGCAGTACTTC
once NA TRBJ2-2 TRBV6-2/TRBV6-3 CASSRSTGELFF TGTGCCAGCAGTCGCAGCACCGGGGAGCTGTTTTTT
NA TRBD1 TRBJ2-1 TRBV19 CASSSQDRSDSYNEQFF TGTGCCAGTAGTAGCCAGGACAGGTCCGACTCCTACAATGAGCAGTTCTTC
NA TRBD1 TRBJ2-7 TRBV27 CASRSQGRGHYEQYF TGTGCCAGCAGGAGCCAAGGCAGGGGGCATTACGAGCAGTACTTC
few NA TRBJ1-6 TRBV2 CASSLLQGSGSPLHF TGTGCCAGCAGCCTTTTACAGGGTAGCGGTTCACCCCTCCACTTT
NA TRBD1 TRBJ1-1 TRBV7-8 CASSWGTGGVDTEAFF TGTGCCAGCAGCTGGGGGACAGGGGGCGTCGACACTGAAGCTTTCTTT
NA NA TRBJ2-2 TRBV18 CATSRANTGELFF TGTGCCACCTCCAGGGCGAACACCGGGGAGCTGTTTTTT
NA TRBD2 TRBJ2-7 TRBV19 CASSQVAGTYEQYF TGTGCCAGTAGTCAGGTAGCGGGGACCTACGAGCAGTACTTC